This TCR beta chain stems from a study of cytomegalovirus exposure and HLA in healthy donors. Study findings and constraints: Immune exposure information comprised only CMV serostatus. After further analysis at a later stage, roughly 15,000 TCR beta sequences were associated with HLA alleles at 0.05 false discovery rate. When the data were analyzed later, several of the most significant clusters appeared to be linked to common viral pathogens.

As regards this clone: Its matching antigen is unknown.

Germline V gives CDR1 LNHNV, CDR2 YYDKDF (reference sequence). V lost 4 bases and J lost 0; bases outside the gene matches: 3. This CDR3 is 15 amino acids long. The PCR was carried out with 60 Vbeta primers and 13 Jbeta primers. Some clones are missing from TCRdb's copy, which holds only in-frame ones; the method was immunoSEQ multiplex PCR. The sample has about 190,000 clones, 60% to 85% seen once. Material: PBMCs. The chain employs TRBV15 and TRBJ1-5, with 7 nucleotides matching TRBD1. The receptor was derived from a woman between 18 and 29 years old in good health and CMV-seronegative. The DNA of the CDR3 is TGTGCCACCAGCATTCGGACAGGTAGCAATCAGCCCCAGCATTTT. Amino acid sequence: CATSIRTGSNQPQHF.